One sample yielded the 25 T cell receptor beta chains listed below, sequenced in a study of blood T cell repertoires in COVID-19. Profiling relied on immunoSEQ multiplex PCR, and the TCRdb table lists in-frame clones only, not all of them. The repertoire holds fewer than 200,000 clones, with approximately 87% as singletons. The source material was PBMCs or T cells enriched from blood (not recorded which). Source of these receptors: a woman between 45 and 60 years old who had recovered from COVID-19.

This chain links TRBV30 with TRBJ2-1, with D possibly matching TRBD2 (6 bases). The CDR3 spans 16 residues. Germline values: CDR1 GTSNPN, CDR2 SVGIG (reference sequence). V lost 2 bases and J 7 bases, leaving 21 bases between the germline ends. The CDR3 loop reads CAWSPYPGRTANEQFF. CDR3 coding DNA: TGTGCCTGGAGTCCCTACCCAGGGAGGACCGCGAATGAGCAGTTCTTC.

The chain couples TRBV30 to TRBJ1-2, with D tentatively TRBD1 (6 bases). V lost 5 bases and J lost 0, with 13 bases in between. Per the germline V gene, CDR1 is GTSNPN and CDR2 is SVGIG (reference sequence). CDR3 size: 14 residues. The CDR3 protein is CAWAGDGPNYGYTF. CDR3 bases: TGTGCCTGGGCAGGGGACGGACCTAACTATGGCTACACCTTC. The full variable domain, with the rest looked up from reference TRBV30 and TRBJ1-2, is SQTIHQWPATLVQPVGSPLSLECTVEGTSNPNLYWYRQAAGRGLQLLFYSVGIGQISSEVPQNLSASRPQDRQFILSSKKLLLSDSGFYLCAWAGDGPNYGYTFGSGTRLTVV.

This chain uses TRBV5-1 with TRBJ1-1; TRBD1 matches at 7 bases. V lost 4 bases and J lost 7; bases outside the gene matches: 10. The germline V gene has CDR1 SGHRS and CDR2 YFSETQ. The CDR3 has 14 residues. The CDR3 loop reads CASSPTGRLGEAFF. The DNA for the CDR3 is TGCGCCAGCAGCCCGACAGGGAGGTTAGGTGAAGCTTTCTTT.

This clone showed up just a few times. V usage is TRBV5-1 and J usage is TRBJ1-6; 10 bases align to TRBD1. Germline CDR1 reads SGHRS; CDR2 reads YFSETQ. The junction had 8 bases not matched to a gene; V was cut back by 7 bases and J by 7 bases. There are 15 residues in the CDR3. For the CDR3, the DNA is TGCGCCAGCCAGACCGGGACAGGGGAAAATTCACCCCTCCACTTT. Protein sequence: CASQTGTGENSPLHF.

V and J are TRBV3-1 (or the pseudogene TRBV3-2) and TRBJ1-1; D is uncertain. This CDR3 comprises 11 residues. Germline-derived CDR1 and CDR2 are LGHDT and YNNKEL (reference sequence). V gave up 6 bases and J gave up 2 bases, with 4 bases separating them. The CDR3: CASSLNTEAFF. The CDR3 coding sequence is TGTGCCAGCAGTCTTAACACTGAAGCTTTCTTT.

V is TRBV11-3 and J is TRBJ2-7; perhaps TRBD2 as D (5 bases). The germline V and J ends were trimmed by 4 bases and 5 bases, with 9 bases remaining between them. The V gene's germline CDR1 is SGHNT and CDR2 YENEEA. The CDR3 has 12 residues. The chain's CDR3 is CASSSGGHEQYV. In DNA form, the CDR3 reads TGTGCCAGCAGCTCGGGCGGGCACGAGCAGTACGTC.

The chain employs TRBV27 and TRBJ2-5; 10 bases fit TRBD1. CDR1 MNHEY and CDR2 SMNVEV come from the germline V gene (reference sequence). There are 16 residues in the CDR3. With V trimmed by 5 bases and J by 4 bases, 10 bases remained unmatched. CDR3 region: CASSPTTGGARETQYF. Written as DNA, the CDR3 is TGTGCCAGCAGTCCCACGACAGGGGGCGCGCGAGAGACCCAGTACTTC.

This chain links TRBV29-1 with TRBJ2-1, with TRBD2 matching over 10 bases. Germline V gives CDR1 SQVTM, CDR2 ANQGSEA. The CDR3 is 14 amino acids. Trimming at V came to 2 bases and at J to 9 bases, leaving 7 bases not matched to a gene. The CDR3 here is CSVEKREGRSEQFF. In DNA form, the CDR3 reads TGCAGCGTTGAAAAGCGGGAGGGCCGTAGTGAGCAGTTCTTC.

The V and J genes are TRBV30 and TRBJ2-5; D gene uncertain. Trimming cost V 5 bases and J 3 bases, with 10 bases left between them. Per germline, CDR1 GTSNPN and CDR2 SVGIG (reference sequence). This CDR3 is built from 12 residues. CDR3 coding DNA: TGTGCCTGGTCCCTGCAGGAAGAGACCCAGTACTTC. This translates into CAWSLQEETQYF.

This chain connects TRBV19 to TRBJ2-2; TRBD1 matches 8 bases. Per the germline V gene, CDR1 is LNHDA and CDR2 is SQIVND (reference sequence). The CDR3 extends over 15 amino acids. J gave up 4 bases and V 3 bases, and 4 bases lay outside the gene matches. CDR3 residues: CASSMDRVGTGELFF. The CDR3, as DNA: TGTGCCAGTAGTATGGACAGGGTCGGCACCGGGGAGCTGTTTTTT.

The V call is TRBV4-1, the J call TRBJ2-5, with unresolved D. The germline V gene encodes CDR1 MGHRA and CDR2 YSYEKL. The V end lost 1 base, the J end lost 2 bases, and 8 bases lay between the germline ends. This CDR3 region has 14 residues. The CDR3 coding sequence is TGCGCCAGCAGCCAAGGGCAGGTACAAGAGACCCAGTACTTC. This codes for CASSQGQVQETQYF.

CDR3: CASSSSGASTDTQYF. CDR3 DNA sequence: TGCGCCAGCAGCTCTAGCGGGGCTAGCACAGATACGCAGTATTTT. The chain uses TRBV5-1 and TRBJ2-3; 9 nucleotides agree with TRBD2. J gave up 0 bases and V 3 bases, and 2 bases lay outside the gene matches. Germline values: CDR1 SGHRS, CDR2 YFSETQ. The CDR3 has 15 residues.

This chain links TRBV21-1 with TRBJ1-2. TRBV21-1 is annotated as a pseudogene. The CDR3 extends over 13 amino acids. The DNA for the CDR3 is TGTGCCAGCAGCAAAGGTCGCCGGTATGGCTACACCTTC. This gives the protein CASSKGRRYGYTF.

The chain's CDR3 is CASSESNQPQHF. In nucleotides, the CDR3 is TGTGCCAGCTCCGAGAGCAATCAGCCCCAGCATTTT. The rearrangement uses TRBV18 and TRBJ1-5; D uncertain. Germline V CDR1 and CDR2: KGHSH, LQKENI. This CDR3 region has 12 residues. V shed 6 bases and J shed 1 base, with 4 bases lying between them. The variable domain in full, with the rest retrieved from reference TRBV18 and TRBJ1-5, is NAGVMQNPRHLVRRRGQEARLRCSPMKGHSHVYWYRQLPEEGLKFMVYLQKENIIDESGMPKERFSAEFPKEGPSILRIQQVVRGDSAAYFCASSESNQPQHFGDGTRLSIL.

The V call is TRBV7-9, the J call TRBJ2-5, with unresolved D. The ends were cut back, 3 bases at V and 5 bases at J, with 7 bases in the middle. The CDR3 length is 12 residues. CDR1 SEHNR and CDR2 FQNEAQ come from the germline V gene (reference sequence). The CDR3 region is CASSLSFETQYF. The CDR3 region has the DNA TGTGCCAGCAGCTTGAGTTTTGAGACCCAGTACTTC.

The table lists this clone with a count of one. The rearrangement uses TRBV7-9 and TRBJ2-3; D is possibly TRBD2 (6 bases). This CDR3 region has 15 residues. V gave up 2 bases and J gave up 4 bases, with 13 bases separating them. From germline, CDR1 is SEHNR and CDR2 FQNEAQ (reference sequence). The CDR3 here is CASSLKSSVPDTQYF. For the CDR3, the DNA is TGTGCCAGCAGCTTAAAGTCTAGCGTGCCAGATACGCAGTATTTT.

The gene calls are TRBV5-4 and TRBJ2-1; D gene uncertain. Germline V gene data show CDR1 as SGHNT and CDR2 as YYREEE (reference sequence). The CDR3 sequence is 12 residues long. V was shortened by 0 bases and J by 10 bases, with 8 bases between the two germline ends. CDR3 coding DNA: TGTGCCAGCAGCTTGGATTCACTCGAGCAGTTCTTC. Translation: CASSLDSLEQFF.

The CDR3 loop reads CATPWEGAEAFF. CDR3 coding DNA: TGTGCCACCCCATGGGAGGGGGCTGAAGCTTTCTTT. The V call is TRBV6-5, the J call TRBJ1-1; D perhaps matches TRBD1 (6 bases). Trimming left V 10 bases short and J 6 bases short, with 15 bases between. Germline assignment: CDR1 MNHEY and CDR2 SVGAGI. This CDR3 spans 12 amino acids.

The rearrangement links TRBV24-1 to TRBJ2-5; 7 bases agree with TRBD2. The V and J ends lost 6 bases and 4 bases, in that order; junction bases with no gene match: 10. Germline assignment: CDR1 KGHDR and CDR2 SFDVKD. This CDR3 has 15 residues. The CDR3 reads CATSIGGRAVETQYF. CDR3 DNA: TGTGCCACCAGTATTGGGGGGAGGGCCGTAGAGACCCAGTACTTC.

This chain connects TRBV18 to TRBJ2-5; D might be TRBD1 (6 bases). Germline CDR1 KGHSH, CDR2 LQKENI. Trimming stripped 4 bases from V and 2 bases from J, with 8 bases between. This CDR3 is built from 13 residues. CDR3 protein: CASSQGQQETQYF. Here the CDR3 DNA reads TGTGCCAGCTCACAAGGACAGCAAGAGACCCAGTACTTC.

The chain couples TRBV6-2 or TRBV6-3 to TRBJ1-2; D may be TRBD1 (6 bases). Germline assignment: CDR1 MNHEY and CDR2 SVGEGT. The length of the CDR3 is 18 residues. Trimming pared 5 bases from V and 1 base from J, leaving 23 bases between. The CDR3 sequence is CASSIRRTVQPLNYGYTF. In DNA, the CDR3 is TGTGCCAGCAGTATAAGGAGGACAGTACAACCCCTTAACTATGGCTACACCTTC.

The CDR3, as DNA: TGCGCCAGCAGCCCCGGACAGGTCGTATATGGCTACACCTTC. Translated: CASSPGQVVYGYTF. This sequence joins TRBV4-3 and TRBJ1-2; 7 bases line up with TRBD1. There are 14 residues in the CDR3. The germline gives CDR1 LGHNA, CDR2 YSLEER. After removal of 4 bases from V and 5 bases from J, the junction contained 7 bases not matched to a gene.

V is TRBV5-1 and J is TRBJ1-1, with D perhaps TRBD1 (6 bases). CDR1 is SGHRS and CDR2 is YFSETQ in the germline V gene. The CDR3 covers 14 residues. V was shortened by 0 bases and J by 1 base, with 7 bases between the two germline ends. The CDR3 DNA reads TGCGCCAGCAGCTTGGACAGGGCGAACACTGAAGCTTTCTTT. Amino acids: CASSLDRANTEAFF.

The J gene is TRBJ1-1, the V gene TRBV30; 7 nucleotides align to TRBD1. The germline V gene encodes CDR1 GTSNPN and CDR2 SVGIG (reference sequence). CDR3 length: 13 residues. Unmatched junction bases numbered 10, after V lost 7 bases and J lost 5 bases. The CDR3 loop is CALSDRMRTEAFF. The CDR3 DNA reads TGTGCCTTATCGGACAGGATGAGGACTGAAGCTTTCTTT.

The CDR3 loop reads CASSSGLAGGETQYF. Written as DNA, the CDR3 is TGTGCCAGCAGCTCGGGACTAGCGGGAGGAGAGACCCAGTACTTC. This chain joins TRBV7-9 and TRBJ2-5; TRBD2 matches 15 bases. The CDR3 has 15 amino acids. V lost 4 bases and J lost 4; bases outside the gene matches: 1. Per the germline V gene, CDR1 is SEHNR and CDR2 is FQNEAQ (reference sequence).